Below, one TCR beta chain is given with its context. Antigen unknown. CDR3 length: 14 amino acids. Looked up from germline, CDR1 is SGHNT and CDR2 is YYREEE (reference sequence). The ends lost 2 bases at V and 4 bases at J; junction bases unmatched: 2. Here immunoSEQ multiplex PCR was the method, and the copy in TCRdb shows in-frame clones only, minus some. The repertoire includes 95,000 to 100,000 clones, just over 85% of them detected once, and roughly 1.4% sits in the top ten. The data stem from a study of T cell responses to AZD1222 COVID-19 vaccine. General study points: Repertoires were obtained only post-peak T cell response. Among AZD1222 vaccinees, only 5 to 7 were seropositive at baseline.

The chain recombines TRBV5-4 with TRBJ2-3, with 9 nucleotides matching TRBD1. Specimen: peripheral blood, collected on day 0 of AZD1222 vaccination. The sequence came from an adult in good health. The DNA of the CDR3 is TGTGCCAGCAGCTTAAGACAGGGGGCAGATACGCAGTATTTT. It encodes CASSLRQGADTQYF.